This entry lists 28 T cell receptor beta chains sequenced from one sample in a study of spatial heterogeneity in lung cancer. One entry per CDR3 protein results from TCRdb running MiXCR on the 5' RACE reads. The sample holds roughly 120,000 distinct CDR3 sequences; 12% are singletons and the top ten take roughly 15%. Time point meaning: blood at routine non-recurrence follow-up after resection. The study sequenced unsorted whole RNA from tumor, nontumor lung or frozen PBMC. The material was PBMCs, obtained at follow-up. The receptors were gathered from a male donor with early-stage non-small cell lung cancer.

A few counts support this clonotype. The chain recombines TRBV4-1 with TRBJ1-5; 9 bases are shared with TRBD1. Unmatched junction bases numbered 3, after V lost 0 bases and J lost 6 bases. The CDR3 consists of 15 residues. In germline, CDR1 is MGHRA, CDR2 YSYEKL. In DNA, the CDR3 is TGCGCCAGCAGCCAAGAAGCACAGGGGGCTCAGCCCCAGCATTTT. Translating gives CASSQEAQGAQPQHF.

This sequence joins TRBV10-1 and TRBJ2-7; TRBD1 matches at 8 bases. Germline V lookup: CDR1 WNHNN, CDR2 SYGVQD (reference sequence). The CDR3 covers 14 residues. Trimming at V came to 5 bases and at J to 6 bases, leaving 9 bases not matched to a gene. CDR3 nucleotides: TGCGCCAGCAGTACGGACAGGGAATTGGGCGAGCAGTACTTC. Its translation is CASSTDRELGEQYF.

This chain uses TRBV5-1 with TRBJ2-2; D is perhaps TRBD2 (5 bases). The V gene lost 1 base and the J gene lost 5 bases, with 6 bases spanning the gap. CDR3 length: 13 residues. Germline V gene lookup returns CDR1 SGHRS and CDR2 YFSETQ. CDR3 sequence: CASSLPGTGELFF. CDR3 coding DNA: TGCGCCAGCAGCTTGCCGGGGACCGGGGAGCTGTTTTTT.

This clonotype has a count of ten or more. The chain recombines TRBV5-8 with TRBJ2-7; 9 bases are a match to TRBD1. Looked up from germline, CDR1 is SGHTS and CDR2 is YDEGEE. This CDR3 has 15 residues. Trimming cost V 4 bases and J 3 bases; bases outside gene matches: 8. The CDR3 sequence is CASSAPDRGFYEQYF. CDR3 coding DNA: TGTGCCAGCAGCGCCCCGGACAGGGGTTTCTACGAGCAGTACTTC.

On this clonotype itself: A much larger clonotype is one base distant, so this may be a read error. The rearrangement links TRBV5-1 to TRBJ2-7; unclear D gene. CDR3 length equals 12 residues. Trimming cost V 8 bases and J 2 bases, with 11 bases left between them. The germline V gene has CDR1 SGHRS and CDR2 YFSETQ. CDR3 region: CASLSDTYEQYF. CDR3 DNA sequence: TGCGCCAGTTTGTCAGATACCTACGAGCAGTACTTC. Full variable domain (missing parts from reference TRBV5-1 and TRBJ2-7): KAGVTQTPRYLIKTRGQQVTLSCSPISGHRSVSWYQQTPGQGLQFLFEYFSETQRNKGNFPGRFSGRQFSNSRSEMNVSTLELGDSALYLCASLSDTYEQYFGPGTRLTVT.

This clonotype was counted ten times or more. This rearrangement joins TRBV7-2 to TRBJ2-5; 9 nucleotides align to TRBD1. The CDR3 consists of 15 residues. The germline V gene has CDR1 SGHTA and CDR2 FQGNSA. The V gene end was trimmed by 1 base and the J gene end by 7 bases; junction bases not matched to a gene: 7. The CDR3 protein is CASSLGTGGLGTQYF. In DNA form, the CDR3 reads TGTGCCAGCAGCTTAGGCACAGGGGGCCTAGGGACCCAGTACTTC.

This clonotype was counted a few times. The rearrangement uses TRBV20-1 and TRBJ1-1; TRBD1 aligns across 7 bases. The CDR3 consists of 12 residues. Germline V CDR1 and CDR2: DFQATT, SNEGSKA (reference sequence). V was pared by 2 bases and J by 5 bases, with 2 bases of the junction left unmatched. CDR3 in DNA: TGCAGTGCTAGACAACAGGGGACTGAAGCTTTCTTT. Amino acids: CSARQQGTEAFF.

This clonotype was detected only a few times. This chain joins TRBV6-2 or TRBV6-3 and TRBJ2-1, with D maybe TRBD2 (5 bases). Germline V lookup: CDR1 MNHEY, CDR2 SVGEGT. The CDR3 consists of 15 residues. With 2 bases removed from V and 2 bases from J, the gap between germline ends came to 10 bases. The CDR3 reads CASSYIGEAYNEQFF. The CDR3 region has the DNA TGTGCCAGCAGTTACATCGGGGAAGCCTACAATGAGCAGTTCTTC.

This clonotype came up many times. The V gene is TRBV2, the J gene TRBJ1-6; TRBD1 matches at 7 bases. Germline V gives CDR1 SNHLY, CDR2 FYNNEI. The CDR3 has 13 residues. V shed 2 bases, J shed 10 bases, and the junction held 2 bases outside the gene matches. CDR3 in DNA: TGTGCCAGCAGTGAAACAGGGGTCTCACCCCTCCACTTT. This translates into CASSETGVSPLHF.

This clonotype turned up a few times. This sequence joins TRBV20-1 and TRBJ2-7, with D perhaps TRBD1 (6 bases). CDR1 is DFQATT and CDR2 is SNEGSKA in the germline V gene (reference sequence). Trimming removed 2 bases at V and 2 bases at J, with 13 bases between. The CDR3 is made up of 14 amino acids. The CDR3 nucleotides read TGCAGTGCTAGACAGGGGACGGCAACCTACGAGCAGTACTTC. It yields the protein CSARQGTATYEQYF.

V and J are TRBV11-3 and TRBJ2-5; D is unresolved. The CDR3 totals 12 residues. Germline-derived CDR1 and CDR2 are SGHNT and YENEEA. Trimming stripped 1 base from V and 5 bases from J, with 5 bases between. The DNA of the CDR3 is TGTGCCAGCAGCTTAGGGAAGGAGACCCAGTACTTC. Translated: CASSLGKETQYF.

This chain uses TRBV5-1 with TRBJ2-5; 7 bases align to TRBD2. CDR1 is SGHRS, CDR2 YFSETQ, per germline. V lost 4 bases to trimming and J lost 4 bases; unmatched junction nucleotides: 4. The CDR3 spans 13 residues. CDR3 coding DNA: TGCGCCAGCAGCAACCCTAGCGGAGAGACCCAGTACTTC. As protein: CASSNPSGETQYF.

This clonotype occurred many times. The chain joins TRBV9 to TRBJ2-1, with a weak D call TRBD2 (6 bases). Germline V lookup: CDR1 SGDLS, CDR2 YYNGEE. The CDR3 is 14 residues long. Trimming cost V 3 bases and J 5 bases, with 12 bases left between them. The CDR3 spells CASSATGDHNEQFF. The CDR3 coding sequence is TGTGCCAGCAGCGCCACGGGGGACCACAATGAGCAGTTCTTC.

This clonotype was detected a few times. The chain links TRBV7-2 to TRBJ1-2, with D perhaps TRBD1 (6 bases). Deletions cut 6 bases from V and 4 bases from J, with 12 bases between. The CDR3 sequence is 13 residues long. Germline V gene data show CDR1 as SGHTA and CDR2 as FQGNSA. The CDR3 spells CASSSTGPYGYTF. Here the CDR3 DNA reads TGTGCCAGCAGTTCGACAGGCCCCTATGGCTACACCTTC.

This clonotype was picked up many times. This rearrangement joins TRBV20-1 to TRBJ2-4; D may correspond to TRBD1 or TRBD2 (5 bases each). Trimming shortened V by 3 bases and J by 6 bases, and 24 bases separated the two germline ends. Per germline, CDR1 DFQATT and CDR2 SNEGSKA (reference sequence). This CDR3 has 17 residues. The CDR3 reads CSASFFRRGTDGNIQYF. The CDR3 region has the DNA TGCAGTGCTAGTTTCTTTCGCCGGGGCACAGACGGAAACATTCAGTACTTC.

This clonotype was recorded many times. The chain has TRBV7-3 and TRBJ2-5, with D maybe TRBD1 (5 bases). In germline, CDR1 is SGHTA, CDR2 FQGTGA. V was cut by 0 bases and J by 4 bases, with 15 bases left in between. This CDR3 is built from 16 residues. CDR3 sequence (DNA): TGTGCCAGCAGCTTAACGGCAGGGAAATTAGCAGAGACCCAGTACTTC. Translating it yields CASSLTAGKLAETQYF.

This clonotype has at least ten counts. This chain joins TRBV29-1 and TRBJ1-5; TRBD1 agrees at 8 bases. Trimming cost V 0 bases and J 13 bases; bases outside gene matches: 5. The CDR3 extends over 12 amino acids. Germline-derived CDR1 and CDR2 are SQVTM and ANQGSEA. CDR3 sequence: CSVEDVGQAQHF. CDR3 bases: TGCAGCGTTGAAGATGTGGGACAGGCTCAGCATTTT.

This clonotype has a count of ten or more. The chain joins TRBV7-2 to TRBJ2-3; the D call may be TRBD1 or TRBD2 (5 bases each). The CDR3 sequence is 15 residues long. CDR1 and CDR2 from the germline V gene are SGHTA and FQGNSA. V lost 5 bases and J 0 bases, leaving 12 bases between the germline ends. The CDR3 protein is CASSRDARSTDTQYF. CDR3 in DNA: TGTGCCAGCAGCCGGGACGCCCGTAGCACAGATACGCAGTATTTT.

This clonotype showed up just a few times. This chain joins TRBV6-2 or TRBV6-3 and TRBJ2-7; no firm D call. V was cut by 2 bases and J by 2 bases, with 10 bases left in between. This CDR3 comprises 14 residues. CDR1 is MNHEY and CDR2 is SVGEGT in the germline V gene. The CDR3 DNA reads TGTGCCAGCAGTTACAAGGGCCGAACCTACGAGCAGTACTTC. Protein: CASSYKGRTYEQYF.

This clonotype was seen only a few times. The rearrangement uses TRBV29-1 and TRBJ2-1, with 7 nucleotides matching TRBD2. V shed 3 bases, J shed 3 bases, and the junction held 2 bases outside the gene matches. The CDR3 loop spans 13 amino acids. CDR1 is SQVTM, CDR2 ANQGSEA, per germline. The CDR3 coding sequence is TGCAGCGTTGACAGGGAGGGCTACAATGAGCAGTTCTTC. Residues: CSVDREGYNEQFF.

The chain has TRBV7-3 and TRBJ2-1, with 9 bases aligning to TRBD1. The CDR3 loop spans 15 amino acids. After removal of 5 bases from V and 8 bases from J, the junction contained 10 bases not matched to a gene. Germline values: CDR1 SGHTA, CDR2 FQGTGA. The CDR3 here is CASSGTQGAGDEQFF. The CDR3 bases are TGTGCCAGCAGCGGTACACAGGGGGCCGGGGATGAGCAGTTCTTC.

This clonotype was observed at least ten times. The chain is built from TRBV5-1 and TRBJ1-2, with a tentative D call TRBD1 (5 bases). The CDR3 is 13 amino acids. Trimming shortened V by 5 bases and J by 6 bases, and 14 bases separated the two germline ends. Germline V CDR1 and CDR2: SGHRS, YFSETQ. CDR3 amino acids: CASSDSLPNGYTF. CDR3 DNA: TGCGCCAGCAGTGACAGCCTACCGAATGGCTACACCTTC.

This clonotype was detected a few times. The chain links TRBV5-1 to TRBJ1-1; TRBD1 matches at 11 bases. CDR1 is SGHRS, CDR2 YFSETQ, per germline. CDR3 length equals 16 residues. The trim removed 4 bases at V and 4 bases at J, leaving 9 bases unmatched. The CDR3 nucleotides are TGCGCCAGCAGCCCGAGGACAGGGGGCATTATCACTGAAGCTTTCTTT. Translated: CASSPRTGGIITEAFF.

The gene calls are TRBV7-2 and TRBJ1-5; no definite D call. V gave up 5 bases and J gave up 2 bases, with 13 bases separating them. The V gene's germline CDR1 is SGHTA and CDR2 FQGNSA. CDR3 size: 15 residues. The CDR3 protein is CASSASGVRNQPQHF. In nucleotides, the CDR3 is TGTGCCAGCAGCGCAAGCGGGGTACGCAATCAGCCCCAGCATTTT.

The chain recombines TRBV20-1 with TRBJ1-1; D is unclear. Trimming shortened V by 6 bases and J by 7 bases, and 12 bases separated the two germline ends. The CDR3 loop spans 11 amino acids. Germline V gives CDR1 DFQATT, CDR2 SNEGSKA (reference sequence). CDR3 amino acids: CSAKGYFEAFF. The CDR3 DNA follows: TGCAGTGCCAAGGGCTACTTTGAAGCTTTCTTT.

This clonotype came up once. This chain connects TRBV5-1 to TRBJ2-7; 9 nucleotides align to TRBD1. The germline gives CDR1 SGHRS, CDR2 YFSETQ. Unmatched junction bases numbered 8, after V lost 4 bases and J lost 6 bases. The CDR3 spans 14 residues. The CDR3 DNA reads TGCGCCAGCAGCCGGGGACAGGGAGAGAGCGAGCAGTACTTC. It specifies CASSRGQGESEQYF. The entire variable domain, with the rest obtained from reference TRBV5-1 and TRBJ2-7, is as follows: KAGVTQTPRYLIKTRGQQVTLSCSPISGHRSVSWYQQTPGQGLQFLFEYFSETQRNKGNFPGRFSGRQFSNSRSEMNVSTLELGDSALYLCASSRGQGESEQYFGPGTRLTVT.

This clonotype has at least ten counts. This chain links TRBV4-3 with TRBJ1-1; D ambiguous. Trimming removed 3 bases at V and 14 bases at J, with 19 bases between. Germline assignment: CDR1 LGHNA and CDR2 YSLEER. This CDR3 is 13 amino acids long. The CDR3 spells CASSHERPGQKFF. The CDR3 nucleotides read TGCGCCAGCAGCCATGAAAGGCCAGGCCAAAAGTTCTTT.

This clonotype has ten or more counts. This chain joins TRBV29-1 and TRBJ2-7; possibly TRBD1 for D (6 bases). Germline values: CDR1 SQVTM, CDR2 ANQGSEA. The germline V and J ends were trimmed by 2 bases and 0 bases, with 11 bases remaining between them. The CDR3 is made up of 14 amino acids. CDR3 sequence: CSVEFRGSSYEQYF. CDR3 in DNA: TGCAGCGTTGAATTCAGGGGAAGCTCCTACGAGCAGTACTTC.